Below, 23 T cell receptor gamma chains from the same sample are listed, as sequenced in a study of Vδ1+ human thymocytes. Points from the study as a whole: Highly polyclonal TRG and TRD repertoires with Gaussian CDR3 length distributions appeared in thymus.

RNA was extracted from the cells and then reverse transcribed. The CDR3 regions were amplified by multiplex PCR from V-gene primers to a constant-region primer. TCRdb re-called clones from the multiplex PCR reads using CATT. The sample lists 36,000 or so gamma-chain clones; 20% were seen once. These receptors lack a known antigen. Material for sequencing was Vdelta1+ gamma-delta thymocytes from the thymus. The sample's subset: FACS-sorted CD3+ TCRalphabeta- TCRVdelta1+ TCRVdelta2- thymocytes. All receptors derive from a girl under three years old who had congenital heart surgery.

In its sample, this clone was seen a few times. J is TRGJ1 or TRGJ2 and V is TRGV8. Losses at the gene ends were 5 bases for V and 7 bases for J; bases not matched to a gene: 11. This CDR3 spans 13 amino acids. CDR1 is VENAVY and CDR2 is YDSYNSRV in the germline V gene. CDR3 sequence: CATWVGDEYKKLF. The CDR3 DNA reads TGTGCCACCTGGGTTGGGGATGAGTATAAGAAACTCTTT.

The J gene is TRGJ1 or TRGJ2, the V gene TRGV4. The V gene end was trimmed by 2 bases and the J gene end by 12 bases; junction bases not matched to a gene: 10. Germline CDR1 EGSTGY, CDR2 YDSYTSSV. This CDR3 has 12 amino acids. The CDR3 nucleotides are TGTGCCACCTGGGATGCCCCTATTCGGAAACTCTTT. Its protein is CATWDAPIRKLF.

The chain recombines TRGV9 with TRGJ1 or TRGJ2. This CDR3 is built from 14 residues. Germline V CDR1 and CDR2: GITISATS, ISYDGTV (reference sequence). V gave up 3 bases and J gave up 0 bases; unmatched junction bases: 5. The chain's CDR3 is CALWETSNYYKKLF. DNA of the CDR3: TGTGCCTTGTGGGAGACGTCGAATTATTATAAGAAACTCTTT.

This clone was seen only a few times. This chain uses TRGV9 with TRGJ1 or TRGJ2. Losses at the gene ends were 6 bases for V and 3 bases for J; bases not matched to a gene: 8. CDR1 GITISATS and CDR2 ISYDGTV come from the germline V gene (reference sequence). This CDR3 is 13 amino acids long. CDR3 nucleotides: TGTGCCTTGTGGACCCTTTGTTATTATAAGAAACTCTTT. Translated, it gives CALWTLCYYKKLF.

The V call is TRGV2, the J call TRGJ1 or TRGJ2. CDR3 length equals 14 residues. Germline values: CDR1 EGSNGY, CDR2 YDSYNSKV. Unmatched junction bases numbered 8, after V lost 0 bases and J lost 6 bases. The CDR3 DNA reads as TGTGCCACCTGGGACGGGCCTAAGACTTATAAGAAACTCTTT. Protein product: CATWDGPKTYKKLF.

V is TRGV4 and J is TRGJ1 or TRGJ2. CDR1 EGSTGY and CDR2 YDSYTSSV come from the germline V gene. Trimming at V came to 5 bases and at J to 3 bases, leaving 13 bases not matched to a gene. The CDR3 runs 15 residues. CDR3 amino acids: CATWVTHGVYYKKLF. The CDR3 region has the DNA TGTGCCACCTGGGTCACCCACGGAGTTTATTATAAGAAACTCTTT.

There are a few counts of this clone. This chain uses TRGV9 with TRGJ1 or TRGJ2. CDR1 is GITISATS, CDR2 ISYDGTV, per germline (reference sequence). The CDR3 runs 13 residues. Trimming at V came to 4 bases and at J to 2 bases, leaving 5 bases not matched to a gene. The chain's CDR3 is CALWESYYYKKLF. The CDR3 bases are TGTGCCTTGTGGGAATCATATTATTATAAGAAACTCTTT.

This clone has just a few counts. V usage is TRGV4 and J usage is TRGJ1 or TRGJ2. Germline V gene sequence: CDR1 EGSTGY, CDR2 YDSYTSSV. V was pared by 0 bases and J by 11 bases, with 10 bases of the junction left unmatched. The CDR3 sequence is 13 residues long. The DNA of the CDR3 is TGTGCCACCTGGGATGGGCGCGGCTTACAGAAACTCTTT. It is translated as CATWDGRGLQKLF.

This clone was counted between two and nine times. The genes are TRGV3 and TRGJ1 or TRGJ2. The CDR3 extends over 15 amino acids. The ends lost 0 bases at V and 11 bases at J; junction bases unmatched: 16. Per the germline V gene, CDR1 is VTNTFY and CDR2 is YDVSTARD (reference sequence). CDR3 loop: CATWDRPYFPREKLF. The DNA for the CDR3 is TGTGCCACCTGGGACAGGCCGTATTTTCCCCGGGAGAAACTCTTT.

To note about this clone: One end of the junction varies from germline; a read error may be responsible. The J gene is TRGJ1 or TRGJ2, the V gene TRGV3. The germline gives CDR1 VTNTFY, CDR2 YDVSTARD (reference sequence). The CDR3 totals 14 residues. The CDR3 loop reads CTTWDRRYHYKKLF. The CDR3 DNA sequence: TGTACCACCTGGGACAGGCGATATCATTATAAGAAACTCTTT.

A few counts support this clone. The chain couples TRGV9 to TRGJ1 or TRGJ2. Germline V gives CDR1 GITISATS, CDR2 ISYDGTV (reference sequence). With V trimmed by 1 base and J by 12 bases, 3 bases remained unmatched. CDR3 length equals 10 residues. CDR3 sequence reads: CALWEVTKLF. CDR3 bases: TGTGCCTTGTGGGAGGTAACGAAACTCTTT.

The V call is TRGV4, the J call TRGJ1 or TRGJ2. CDR3 length: 15 residues. V dropped 2 bases and J dropped 4; count of bases not matched to a gene: 11. Germline-derived CDR1 and CDR2 are EGSTGY and YDSYTSSV. Here the CDR3 DNA reads TGTGCCACCTGGGATGAAATGGTCGAGTATTATAAGAAACTCTTT. Encoded protein: CATWDEMVEYYKKLF.

Worth noting for this clone: Other DNA sequences within the sample encode an identical CDR3. This chain joins TRGV8 and TRGJ1 or TRGJ2. Germline lookup yields CDR1 VENAVY and CDR2 YDSYNSRV. The CDR3 totals 13 residues. J gave up 5 bases and V 0 bases, and 4 bases lay outside the gene matches. The CDR3 protein is CATWDRGDYKKLF. CDR3 nucleotide sequence: TGTGCCACCTGGGATAGGGGGGATTATAAGAAACTCTTT.

This clone turned up a few times. V and J are TRGV4 and TRGJ1 or TRGJ2. The V gene end was trimmed by 1 base and the J gene end by 10 bases; junction bases not matched to a gene: 7. The germline CDR1 and CDR2 sequences are EGSTGY and YDSYTSSV. CDR3 length equals 12 residues. The CDR3 DNA sequence: TGTGCCACCTGGGATGGTACCGGGAAGAAACTCTTT. Protein sequence: CATWDGTGKKLF.

Comment on this clone: The sample has other DNA sequences that encode this CDR3 too. V usage is TRGV4 and J usage is TRGJ1 or TRGJ2. Germline trimming cut 1 base from V and 9 bases from J; bases unmatched to any gene: 6. The germline gives CDR1 EGSTGY, CDR2 YDSYTSSV. The CDR3 has 12 residues. In nucleotides, the CDR3 is TGTGCCACCTGGGATGGCCCACTTAAGAAACTCTTT. It encodes CATWDGPLKKLF.

In regard to this clone: Possible read error: a much larger clone is one base away. The V and J genes are TRGV2 and TRGJ1 or TRGJ2. V was clipped by 3 bases and J by 5 bases; unmatched bases: 7. The CDR3 consists of 13 residues. Germline V CDR1 and CDR2: EGSNGY, YDSYNSKV. CDR3 protein: CATWDRLNYKKLF. DNA for the CDR3: TGTGCCACCTGGGACAGGCTTAATTATAAGAAACTCTTT.

In regard to this clone: Other nucleotide sequences from this sample produce the same CDR3. The chain employs TRGV2 and TRGJ1 or TRGJ2. The V segment lost 1 base and the J segment 3 bases; nucleotides outside the gene matches: 9. The CDR3 spans 15 residues. The V gene's germline CDR1 is EGSNGY and CDR2 YDSYNSKV. In DNA form, the CDR3 reads TGTGCCACCTGGGACGGCCCTCCGAGTTATTATAAGAAACTCTTT. As protein: CATWDGPPSYYKKLF.

V is TRGV9 and J is TRGJ1 or TRGJ2. Germline-derived CDR1 and CDR2 are GITISATS and ISYDGTV (reference sequence). After removal of 3 bases from V and 3 bases from J, the junction contained 5 bases not matched to a gene. The CDR3 loop spans 13 amino acids. CDR3 DNA sequence: TGTGCCTTGTGGGAGATCCCTTATTATAAGAAACTCTTT. Translated, it gives CALWEIPYYKKLF.

There are a few counts of this clone. Other DNA sequences of this sample code for an identical CDR3. The gene calls are TRGV2 and TRGJ1 or TRGJ2. V dropped 0 bases and J dropped 7; count of bases not matched to a gene: 6. The CDR3 loop spans 13 amino acids. Germline V gives CDR1 EGSNGY, CDR2 YDSYNSKV. CDR3 protein: CATWDGPQYKKLF. The DNA for the CDR3 is TGTGCCACCTGGGACGGGCCGCAGTATAAGAAACTCTTT.

The J gene is TRGJP2, the V gene TRGV5. Germline V gives CDR1 VINAFY, CDR2 YDVSNSKD. This CDR3 has 16 residues. The V gene end was trimmed by 0 bases and the J gene end by 1 base; junction bases not matched to a gene: 5. CDR3 DNA: TGTGCCACCTGGGACAGGCAAGGTAGTAGTGATTGGATCAAGACGTTT. This gives the protein CATWDRQGSSDWIKTF.

This chain connects TRGV4 to TRGJ1 or TRGJ2. This CDR3 is 10 amino acids long. Unmatched junction bases numbered 8, after V lost 10 bases and J lost 8 bases. The germline CDR1 and CDR2 sequences are EGSTGY and YDSYTSSV. DNA of the CDR3: TGTGCCACGGGCGAGGATAAGAAACTCTTT. This gives the protein CATGEDKKLF.

The V and J genes are TRGV5 and TRGJP2. CDR1 and CDR2 (germline): VINAFY, YDVSNSKD. The junction had 4 bases not matched to a gene; V was cut back by 1 base and J by 2 bases. The CDR3 covers 15 residues. The CDR3 nucleotides are TGTGCCACCTGGGACAGTCCCAGTAGTGATTGGATCAAGACGTTT. The encoded protein is CATWDSPSSDWIKTF.

A few counts support this clone. Additional DNA sequences in this sample encode the identical CDR3. The chain couples TRGV3 to TRGJP2. This CDR3 region has 12 residues. Looked up from germline, CDR1 is VTNTFY and CDR2 is YDVSTARD (reference sequence). V lost 4 bases to trimming and J lost 6 bases; unmatched junction nucleotides: 2. Here the CDR3 reads CATWEGDWIKTF. In DNA, the CDR3 is TGTGCCACCTGGGAGGGTGATTGGATCAAGACGTTT.